Following are 3 T cell receptor beta chains from one sample sequenced in a study of long-term antiretroviral therapy in people with HIV. At the survey level, the v3.0 immunoSEQ assay was run. TCRdb keeps only in-frame clones here, not all; method: immunoSEQ multiplex PCR. Counted here are 19,000 or so clones, about four fifths occurring once; the ten biggest clones make up roughly 8%. The sample was unsorted PBMCs, taken at the start of antiretroviral therapy. The receptors originated from a man aged 25 to 40 with HIV.

The rearrangement uses TRBV9 and TRBJ2-3; 8 nucleotides match TRBD2. Germline V gives CDR1 SGDLS, CDR2 YYNGEE. The CDR3 spans 16 residues. V trimming: 0 bases; J trimming: 1 base; junction bases outside the gene matches: 4. Written as DNA, the CDR3 is TGTGCCAGCAGCGTAGATCCAGCGGGGGGCACAGATACGCAGTATTTT. The encoded protein is CASSVDPAGGTDTQYF.

The V gene is TRBV5-5, the J gene TRBJ1-1; no firm D call. Germline CDR1 and CDR2: SGHKS and YYEKEE (reference sequence). V was clipped by 7 bases and J by 0 bases, with 13 bases between them. This CDR3 contains 14 residues. The CDR3 DNA sequence: TGTGCCAGCGGGAAAGGCGGAGTGAACACTGAAGCTTTCTTT. It encodes CASGKGGVNTEAFF.

For the CDR3, the DNA is TGCGCCAGCAGCCATACACTAGCGGTAAGCTCCTACAATGAGCAGTTCTTC. This sequence encodes CASSHTLAVSSYNEQFF. J is TRBJ2-1 and V is TRBV4-1; 8 bases align to TRBD2. Germline-derived CDR1 and CDR2 are MGHRA and YSYEKL. V shed 3 bases, J shed 0 bases, and the junction held 7 bases outside the gene matches. CDR3 size: 17 residues.